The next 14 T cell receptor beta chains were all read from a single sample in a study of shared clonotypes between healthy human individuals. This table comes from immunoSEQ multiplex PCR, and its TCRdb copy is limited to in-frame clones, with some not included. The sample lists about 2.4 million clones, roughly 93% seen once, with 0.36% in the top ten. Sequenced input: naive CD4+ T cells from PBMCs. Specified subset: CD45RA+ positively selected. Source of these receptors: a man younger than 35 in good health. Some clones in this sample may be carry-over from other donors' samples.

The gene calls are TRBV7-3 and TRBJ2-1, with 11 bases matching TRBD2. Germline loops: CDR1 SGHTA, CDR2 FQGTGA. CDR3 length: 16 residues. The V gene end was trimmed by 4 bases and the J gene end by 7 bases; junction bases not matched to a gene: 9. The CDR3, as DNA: TGTGCCAGCAGCTCCCTTCCTAGCGGGAGGAGGAATGAGCAGTTCTTC. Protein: CASSSLPSGRRNEQFF.

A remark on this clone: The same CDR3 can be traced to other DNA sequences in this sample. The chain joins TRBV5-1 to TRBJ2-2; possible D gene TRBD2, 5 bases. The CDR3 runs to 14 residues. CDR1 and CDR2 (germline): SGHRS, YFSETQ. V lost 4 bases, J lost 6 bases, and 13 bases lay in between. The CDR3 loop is CASSLIAGAGELFF. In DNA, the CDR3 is TGCGCCAGCAGCCTCATTGCCGGGGCCGGGGAGCTGTTTTTT.

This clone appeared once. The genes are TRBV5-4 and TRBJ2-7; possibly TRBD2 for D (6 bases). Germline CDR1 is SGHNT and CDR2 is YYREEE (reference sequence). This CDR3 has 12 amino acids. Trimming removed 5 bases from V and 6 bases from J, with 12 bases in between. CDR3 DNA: TGTGCCAGCAGTCCGGGACTTAGCGAGCAGTACTTC. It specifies CASSPGLSEQYF.

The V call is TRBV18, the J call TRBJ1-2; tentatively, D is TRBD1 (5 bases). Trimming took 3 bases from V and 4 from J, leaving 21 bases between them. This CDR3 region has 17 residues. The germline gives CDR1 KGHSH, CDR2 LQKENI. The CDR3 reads CASSPPQVGRASYGYTF. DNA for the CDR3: TGTGCCAGCTCACCCCCGCAGGTGGGACGGGCTAGCTATGGCTACACCTTC.

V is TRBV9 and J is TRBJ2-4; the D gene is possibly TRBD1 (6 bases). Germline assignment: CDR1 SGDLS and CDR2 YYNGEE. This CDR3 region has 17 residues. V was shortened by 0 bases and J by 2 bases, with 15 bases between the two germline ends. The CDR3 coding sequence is TGTGCCAGCAGCGTAGTAGGGACACCAGGGCCCAAAAACATTCAGTACTTC. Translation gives CASSVVGTPGPKNIQYF.

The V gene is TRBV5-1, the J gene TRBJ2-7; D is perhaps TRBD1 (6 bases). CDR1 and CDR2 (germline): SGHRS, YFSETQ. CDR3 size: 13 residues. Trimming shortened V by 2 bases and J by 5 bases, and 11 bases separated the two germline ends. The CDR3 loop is CASSLRPGDEQYF. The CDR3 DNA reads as TGCGCCAGCAGCTTACGTCCAGGGGACGAGCAGTACTTC.

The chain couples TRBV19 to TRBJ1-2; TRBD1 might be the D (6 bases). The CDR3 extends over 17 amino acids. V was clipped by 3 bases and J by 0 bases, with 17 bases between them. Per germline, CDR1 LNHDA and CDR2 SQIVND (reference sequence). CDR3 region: CASSIRWRDNPNYGYTF. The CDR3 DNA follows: TGTGCCAGTAGTATCCGTTGGCGGGACAATCCTAACTATGGCTACACCTTC.

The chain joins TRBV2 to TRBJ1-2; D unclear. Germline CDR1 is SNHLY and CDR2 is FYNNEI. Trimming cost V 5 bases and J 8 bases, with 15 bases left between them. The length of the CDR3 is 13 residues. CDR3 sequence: CASSRSHGEGYTF. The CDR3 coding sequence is TGTGCCAGCAGTCGGAGCCACGGTGAGGGCTACACCTTC.

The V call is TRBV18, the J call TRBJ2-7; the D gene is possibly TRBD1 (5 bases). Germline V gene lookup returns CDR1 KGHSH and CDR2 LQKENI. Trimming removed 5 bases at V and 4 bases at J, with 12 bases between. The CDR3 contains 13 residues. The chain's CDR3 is CASSKDKPYEQYF. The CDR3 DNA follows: TGTGCCAGCTCAAAGGACAAGCCTTACGAGCAGTACTTC.

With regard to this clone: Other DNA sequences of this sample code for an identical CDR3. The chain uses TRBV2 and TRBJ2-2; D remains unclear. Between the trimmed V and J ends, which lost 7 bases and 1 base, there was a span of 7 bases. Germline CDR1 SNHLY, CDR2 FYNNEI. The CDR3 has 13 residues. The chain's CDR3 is CASKVENTGELFF. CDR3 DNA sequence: TGTGCCAGCAAGGTTGAGAACACCGGGGAGCTGTTTTTT.

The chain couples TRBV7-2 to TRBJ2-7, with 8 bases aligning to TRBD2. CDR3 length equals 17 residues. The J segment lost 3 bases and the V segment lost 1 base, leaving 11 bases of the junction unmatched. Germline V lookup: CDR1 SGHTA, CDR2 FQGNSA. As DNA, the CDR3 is TGTGCCAGCAGCTTAGGGGGTAGCGGGACTGTGAACTACGAGCAGTACTTC. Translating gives CASSLGGSGTVNYEQYF.

CDR3 residues: CASSLASLGTGGGETQYF. CDR3 DNA: TGCGCCAGCAGCTTGGCCAGCCTCGGGACAGGGGGCGGGGAGACCCAGTACTTC. J is TRBJ2-5 and V is TRBV5-1; TRBD1 matches at 12 bases. This CDR3 region has 18 residues. Germline CDR1 is SGHRS and CDR2 is YFSETQ. With 0 bases clipped from V and 5 bases from J, the junction kept 11 bases outside the gene matches.

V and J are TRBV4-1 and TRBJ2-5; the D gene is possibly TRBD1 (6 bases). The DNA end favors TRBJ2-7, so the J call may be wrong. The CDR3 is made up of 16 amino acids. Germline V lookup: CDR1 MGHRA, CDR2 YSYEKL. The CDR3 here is CASSPGNRKGAYEQYF. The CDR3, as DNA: TGCGCCAGCAGCCCCGGTAACCGGAAGGGGGCCTACGAGCAGTACTTC.

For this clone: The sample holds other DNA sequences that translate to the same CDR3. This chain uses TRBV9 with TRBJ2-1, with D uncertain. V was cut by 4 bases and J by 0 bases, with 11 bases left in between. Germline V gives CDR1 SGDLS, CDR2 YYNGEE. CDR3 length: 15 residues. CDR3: CASSPGGSSYNEQFF. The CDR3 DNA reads TGTGCCAGCAGCCCCGGCGGAAGCTCCTACAATGAGCAGTTCTTC.